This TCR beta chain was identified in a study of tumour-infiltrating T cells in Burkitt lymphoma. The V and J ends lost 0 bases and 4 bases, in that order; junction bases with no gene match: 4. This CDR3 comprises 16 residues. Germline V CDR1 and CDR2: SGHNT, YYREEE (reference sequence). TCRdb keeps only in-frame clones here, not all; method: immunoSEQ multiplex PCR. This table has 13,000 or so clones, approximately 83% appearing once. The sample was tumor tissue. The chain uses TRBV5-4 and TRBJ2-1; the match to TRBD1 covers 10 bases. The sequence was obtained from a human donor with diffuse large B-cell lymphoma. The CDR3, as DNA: TGTGCCAGCAGCTTGGATGGGACAGGGGATTACAATGAGCAGTTCTTC. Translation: CASSLDGTGDYNEQFF.